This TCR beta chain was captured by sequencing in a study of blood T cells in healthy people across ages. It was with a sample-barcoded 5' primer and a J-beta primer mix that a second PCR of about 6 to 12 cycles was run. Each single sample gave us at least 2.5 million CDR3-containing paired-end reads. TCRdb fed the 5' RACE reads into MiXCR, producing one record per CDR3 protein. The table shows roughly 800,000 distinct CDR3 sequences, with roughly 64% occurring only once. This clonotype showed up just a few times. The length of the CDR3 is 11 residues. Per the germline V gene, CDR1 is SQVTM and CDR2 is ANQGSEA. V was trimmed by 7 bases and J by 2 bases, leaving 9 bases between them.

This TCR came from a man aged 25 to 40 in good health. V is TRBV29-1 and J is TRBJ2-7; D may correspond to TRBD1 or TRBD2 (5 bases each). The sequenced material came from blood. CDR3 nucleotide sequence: TGCAGCGGGGGGACGACCTACGAGCAGTACTTC. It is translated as CSGGTTYEQYF.